The T cell receptor (beta chain) described here comes from a study of beta chain features in type 1 diabetes. Study in general: The samples had 85 million to 130 million sorted cells examined in all.

Expressed TCRB transcripts were sequenced because the isolated RNA had all been reverse transcribed beforehand. Sequenced by immunoSEQ multiplex PCR; TCRdb stores in-frame clones only, minus some. The table records about 150,000 clones, about 7.9% of them present only once. Germline CDR1 reads LNHDA; CDR2 reads SQIVND (reference sequence). Trimming at V came to 3 bases and at J to 0 bases, leaving 8 bases not matched to a gene. This CDR3 has 16 residues. This clone was counted only a few times. Its antigen is still unknown. General observations from the study: A possible short-template PCR bias applies equally to patients and controls. The study found moderately but significantly shorter TCRB CDR3s in all four CD4+ subsets of Type 1 diabetes patients.

This chain connects TRBV19 to TRBJ2-7, with TRBD1 matching 7 bases. The clonotype comes from a man between 18 and 29 years old with type 1 diabetes. Sequenced input: central memory CD4+ T cells from blood. Here the CDR3 DNA reads TGTGCCAGTAGTATCCGGGCAGGGGGAAGCTCCTACGAGCAGTACTTC. This codes for CASSIRAGGSSYEQYF.